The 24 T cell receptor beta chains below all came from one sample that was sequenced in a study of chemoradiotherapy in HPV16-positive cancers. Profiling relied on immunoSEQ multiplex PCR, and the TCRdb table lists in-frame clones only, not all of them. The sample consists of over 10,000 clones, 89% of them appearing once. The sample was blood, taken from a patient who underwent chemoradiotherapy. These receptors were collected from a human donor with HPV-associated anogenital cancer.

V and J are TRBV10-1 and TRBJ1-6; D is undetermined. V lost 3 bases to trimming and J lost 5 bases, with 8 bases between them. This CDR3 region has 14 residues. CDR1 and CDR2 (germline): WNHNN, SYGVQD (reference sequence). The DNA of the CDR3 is TGCGCCAGCAGTGAAGGCAGCAATAATTCACCCCTCCACTTT. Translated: CASSEGSNNSPLHF.

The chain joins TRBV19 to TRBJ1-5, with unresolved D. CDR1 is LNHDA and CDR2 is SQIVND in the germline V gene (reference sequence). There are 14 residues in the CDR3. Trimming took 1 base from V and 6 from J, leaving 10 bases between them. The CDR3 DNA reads TGTGCCAGTAGTATAGTCGGGGTGCTTCAGCCCCAGCATTTT. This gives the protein CASSIVGVLQPQHF.

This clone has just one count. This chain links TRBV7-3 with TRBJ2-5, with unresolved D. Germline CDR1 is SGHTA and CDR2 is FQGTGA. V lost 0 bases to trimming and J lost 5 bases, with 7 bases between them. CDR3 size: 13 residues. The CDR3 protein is CASSLTVGETQYF. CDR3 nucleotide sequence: TGTGCCAGCAGCTTAACGGTAGGGGAGACCCAGTACTTC.

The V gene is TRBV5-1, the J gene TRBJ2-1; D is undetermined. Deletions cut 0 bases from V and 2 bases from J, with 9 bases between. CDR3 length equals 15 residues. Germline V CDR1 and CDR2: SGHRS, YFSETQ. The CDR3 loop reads CASSLGVSTYNEQFF. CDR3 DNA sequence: TGCGCCAGCAGCTTGGGGGTTAGCACCTACAATGAGCAGTTCTTC. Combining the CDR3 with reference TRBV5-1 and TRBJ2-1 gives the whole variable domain KAGVTQTPRYLIKTRGQQVTLSCSPISGHRSVSWYQQTPGQGLQFLFEYFSETQRNKGNFPGRFSGRQFSNSRSEMNVSTLELGDSALYLCASSLGVSTYNEQFFGPGTRLTVL.

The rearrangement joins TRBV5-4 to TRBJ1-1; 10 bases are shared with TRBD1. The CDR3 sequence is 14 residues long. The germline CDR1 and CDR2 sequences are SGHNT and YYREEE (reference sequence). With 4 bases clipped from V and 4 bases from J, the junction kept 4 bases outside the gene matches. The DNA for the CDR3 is TGTGCCAGCAGCCTCCGGGACAGGGGCACTGAAGCTTTCTTT. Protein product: CASSLRDRGTEAFF.

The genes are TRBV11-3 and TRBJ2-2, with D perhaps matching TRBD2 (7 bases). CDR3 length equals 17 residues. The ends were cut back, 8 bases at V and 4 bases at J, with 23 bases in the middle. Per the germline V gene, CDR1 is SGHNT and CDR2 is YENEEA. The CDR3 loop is CASGGSGRGLRTGELFF. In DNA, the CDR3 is TGTGCCAGCGGAGGTTCAGGGCGGGGGCTTCGCACCGGGGAGCTGTTTTTT.

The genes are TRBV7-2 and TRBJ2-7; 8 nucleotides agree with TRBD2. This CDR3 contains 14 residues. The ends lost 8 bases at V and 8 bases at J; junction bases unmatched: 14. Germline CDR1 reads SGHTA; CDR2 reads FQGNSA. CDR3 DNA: TGTGCCAGCTCCACGGGAGGGGCCTCTTTCCAGCAGTACTTC. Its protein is CASSTGGASFQQYF.

CDR3 DNA sequence: TGTGCCAGTAGTACCCGGACAGGGACCGGGAGCTACACCTTC. This gives the protein CASSTRTGTGSYTF. The V and J genes are TRBV19 and TRBJ1-2, with TRBD1 matching over 8 bases. The CDR3 runs 14 residues. Germline CDR1 and CDR2: LNHDA and SQIVND (reference sequence). V lost 4 bases, J lost 9 bases, and 10 bases stayed unmatched.

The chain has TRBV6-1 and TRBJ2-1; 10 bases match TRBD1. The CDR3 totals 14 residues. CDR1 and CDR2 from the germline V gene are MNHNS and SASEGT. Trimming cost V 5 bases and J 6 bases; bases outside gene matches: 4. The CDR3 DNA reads TGTGCCAGCAGTCGGGACAGGGGAGGCAATGAGCAGTTCTTC. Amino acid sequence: CASSRDRGGNEQFF.

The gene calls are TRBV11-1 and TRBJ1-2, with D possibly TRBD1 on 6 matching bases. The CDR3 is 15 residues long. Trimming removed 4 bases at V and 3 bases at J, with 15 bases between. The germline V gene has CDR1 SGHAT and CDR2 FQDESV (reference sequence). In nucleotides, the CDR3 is TGTGCCAGCAGCTCCCTTAGACAGGACGACTATGGCTACACCTTC. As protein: CASSSLRQDDYGYTF.

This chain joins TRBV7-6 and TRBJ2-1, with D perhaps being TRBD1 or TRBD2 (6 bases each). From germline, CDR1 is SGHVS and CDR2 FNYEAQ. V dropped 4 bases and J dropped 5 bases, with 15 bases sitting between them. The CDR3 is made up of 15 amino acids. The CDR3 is CASSSLRGADNEQFF. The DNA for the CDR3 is TGTGCCAGCAGCTCACTGAGGGGGGCCGACAATGAGCAGTTCTTC.

The CDR3: CASSALGTGSAGELFF. Written as DNA, the CDR3 is TGTGCCAGTAGTGCCCTCGGGACAGGGAGTGCCGGGGAGCTGTTTTTT. The chain combines TRBV19 with TRBJ2-2, with 9 bases identical to TRBD1. The CDR3 has 16 residues. The J segment lost 6 bases and the V segment lost 5 bases, leaving 10 bases of the junction unmatched. In germline, CDR1 is LNHDA, CDR2 SQIVND (reference sequence).

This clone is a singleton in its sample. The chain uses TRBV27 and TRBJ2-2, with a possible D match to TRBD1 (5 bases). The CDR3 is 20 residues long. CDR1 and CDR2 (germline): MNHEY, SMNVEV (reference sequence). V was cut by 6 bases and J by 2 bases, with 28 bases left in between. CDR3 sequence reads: CASSSTFPDKGIANTGELFF. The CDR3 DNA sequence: TGTGCCAGCAGCTCCACCTTCCCAGATAAGGGGATTGCAAACACCGGGGAGCTGTTTTTT.

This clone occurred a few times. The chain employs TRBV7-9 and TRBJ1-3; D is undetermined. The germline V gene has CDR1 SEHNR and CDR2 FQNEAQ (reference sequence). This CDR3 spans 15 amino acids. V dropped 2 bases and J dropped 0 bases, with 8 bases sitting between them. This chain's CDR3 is CASSLWINSGNTIYF. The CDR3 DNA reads TGTGCCAGCAGCTTATGGATAAACTCTGGAAACACCATATATTTT.

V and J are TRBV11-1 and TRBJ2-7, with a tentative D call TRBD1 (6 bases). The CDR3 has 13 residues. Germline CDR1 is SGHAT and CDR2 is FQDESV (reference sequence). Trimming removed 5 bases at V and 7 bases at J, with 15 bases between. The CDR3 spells CASSVQGLGEQYF. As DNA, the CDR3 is TGTGCCAGCAGCGTACAGGGTTTAGGGGAGCAGTACTTC.

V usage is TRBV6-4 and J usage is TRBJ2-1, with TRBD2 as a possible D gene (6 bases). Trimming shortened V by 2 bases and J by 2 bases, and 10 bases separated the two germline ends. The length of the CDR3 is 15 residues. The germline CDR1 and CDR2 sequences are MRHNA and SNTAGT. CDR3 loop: CASSDPGDPYNEQFF. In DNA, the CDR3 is TGTGCCAGCAGTGACCCGGGGGATCCCTACAATGAGCAGTTCTTC.

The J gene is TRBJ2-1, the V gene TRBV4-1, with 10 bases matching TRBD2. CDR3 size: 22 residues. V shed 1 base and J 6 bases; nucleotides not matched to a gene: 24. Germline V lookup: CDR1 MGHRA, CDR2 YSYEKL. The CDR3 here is CASSQGWWGTGSSGRTFNEQFF. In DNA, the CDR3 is TGCGCCAGCAGCCAAGGTTGGTGGGGGACAGGAAGTAGCGGGAGGACTTTCAATGAGCAGTTCTTC.

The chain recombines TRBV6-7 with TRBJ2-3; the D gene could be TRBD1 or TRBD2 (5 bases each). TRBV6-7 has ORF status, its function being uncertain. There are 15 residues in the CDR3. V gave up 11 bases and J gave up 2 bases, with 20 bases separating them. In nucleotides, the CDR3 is TGTGCCCTAGGTTGGTGGGGGACCCCCACAGATACGCAGTATTTT. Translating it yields CALGWWGTPTDTQYF.

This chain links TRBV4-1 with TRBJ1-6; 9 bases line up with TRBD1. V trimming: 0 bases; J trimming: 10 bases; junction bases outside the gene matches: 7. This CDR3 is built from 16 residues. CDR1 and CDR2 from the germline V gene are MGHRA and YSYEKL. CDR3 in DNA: TGCGCCAGCAGCCAAGATTGGAGGACAGGGGCCTCACCCCTCCACTTT. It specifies CASSQDWRTGASPLHF.

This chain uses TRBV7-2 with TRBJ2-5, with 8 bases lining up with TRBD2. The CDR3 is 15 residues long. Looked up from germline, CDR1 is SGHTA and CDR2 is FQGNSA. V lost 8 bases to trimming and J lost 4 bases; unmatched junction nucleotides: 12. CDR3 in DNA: TGTGCCAGCGGCCATAGCGGGATGTGGGGAGAGACCCAGTACTTC. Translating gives CASGHSGMWGETQYF.

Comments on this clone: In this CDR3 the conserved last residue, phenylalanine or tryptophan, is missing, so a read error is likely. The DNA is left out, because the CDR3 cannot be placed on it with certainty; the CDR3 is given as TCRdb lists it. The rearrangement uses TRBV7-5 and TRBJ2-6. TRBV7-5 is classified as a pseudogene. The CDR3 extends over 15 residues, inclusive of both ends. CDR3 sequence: CARTGRQSRANVLTS.

The CDR3 loop is CASSPRAGAGYTDTQYF. CDR3 nucleotides: TGTGCCAGCAGCCCTCGGGCGGGAGCTGGGTACACAGATACGCAGTATTTT. The chain recombines TRBV7-8 with TRBJ2-3, with 7 nucleotides matching TRBD2. Germline CDR1 is SGHVS and CDR2 is FQNEAQ. There are 17 residues in the CDR3. J lost 2 bases, V lost 5 bases, and 13 bases had no gene match.

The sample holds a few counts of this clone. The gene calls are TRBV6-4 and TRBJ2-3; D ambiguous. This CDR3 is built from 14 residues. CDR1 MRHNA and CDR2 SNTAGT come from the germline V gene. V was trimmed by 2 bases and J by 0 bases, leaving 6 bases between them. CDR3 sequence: CASSDGSSTDTQYF. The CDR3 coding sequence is TGTGCCAGCAGTGACGGCAGTAGCACAGATACGCAGTATTTT.

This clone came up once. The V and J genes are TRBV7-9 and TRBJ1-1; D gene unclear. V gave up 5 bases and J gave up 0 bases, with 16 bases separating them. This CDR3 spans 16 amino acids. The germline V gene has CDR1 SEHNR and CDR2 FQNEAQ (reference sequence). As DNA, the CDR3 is TGTGCCAGCAGCCAACGGATCCAAAGCATGAACACTGAAGCTTTCTTT. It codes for CASSQRIQSMNTEAFF.